This entry concerns a single TCR beta chain. The antigen is not known. The CDR3 length is 15 residues. CDR1 MGHRA and CDR2 YSYEKL come from the germline V gene. The germline V and J ends were trimmed by 5 bases and 4 bases, with 14 bases remaining between them. This entry is derived from a study of blood T cells in healthy people across ages. Findings of the study overall: The recorded TCR beta diversity per million T cells decreased in a roughly linear manner with age. Expanded clonotype shifts may have been confounded, as the donors had an unknown CMV status. Long-lived donors had more naive CD4+ cells and higher diversity than aged donors.

Every donor gave 9.5 to 10 milliliters of peripheral blood. The use of a sample-barcoded 5' primer and a J-beta primer mix characterized a second PCR of roughly 6 to 11 cycles. TCRdb re-called the 5' RACE reads with MiXCR, one entry per CDR3 protein. The repertoire holds 700,000 or so distinct CDR3 sequences, with roughly 41% as singletons. This clonotype was sampled from an elderly man in good health. The sample comprised blood. This chain links TRBV4-1 with TRBJ2-2; D call uncertain. The DNA for the CDR3 is TGCGCCAGCAGCATAATGGACCAGTCCACCGGGGAGCTGTTTTTT. Translation: CASSIMDQSTGELFF.